The following is a T cell receptor (beta chain) sequence with its context. The antigen is unknown. This sample was taken from a study of radiotherapy plus CTLA-4 blockade in lung cancer. Study-wide context: Objective responses arose in approximately 19% of patients, and 31% experienced disease control. Overall study findings and caveats: Radiotherapy plus ipilimumab was followed by expansion in blood of tumor-derived TCR clones.

Data came from immunoSEQ multiplex PCR; TCRdb stores just in-frame clones and leaves some out. The data contain about 88,000 clones, 55% to 75% of them seen just once; the ten biggest clones take up around an eighth. Per the germline V gene, CDR1 is SGHDN and CDR2 is FVKESK. With 0 bases clipped from V and 4 bases from J, the junction kept 4 bases outside the gene matches. CDR3 length equals 16 residues. The material sequenced was peripheral blood, taken from a patient treated with radiotherapy plus ipilimumab. The V gene is TRBV14, the J gene TRBJ2-1, with TRBD2 matching over 9 bases. The sequence derives from a human donor with non-small cell lung cancer that progressed on radiotherapy plus ipilimumab. CDR3 in amino acids: CASSQEELAGYNEQFF. DNA for the CDR3: TGTGCCAGCAGCCAAGAGGAACTAGCGGGTTACAATGAGCAGTTCTTC. The full variable domain, its missing parts supplied by reference TRBV14 and TRBJ2-1, is EAGVTQFPSHSVIEKGQTVTLRCDPISGHDNLYWYRRVMGKEIKFLLHFVKESKQDESGMPNNRFLAERTGGTYSTLKVQPAELEDSGVYFCASSQEELAGYNEQFFGPGTRLTVL.